This section outlines one TCR beta chain sequence together with its context. V was clipped by 6 bases and J by 2 bases; unmatched bases: 7. Germline-derived CDR1 and CDR2 are SGHTA and FQGTGA. The CDR3 has 15 amino acids. This sample stems from a study of T cell changes during pregnancy in multiple sclerosis. Method: immunoSEQ multiplex PCR; TCRdb's copy keeps in-frame clones and lacks some. The table lists about 75,000 clones, about 93% of them singletons, with approximately 0.44% in the top ten. Source: CD4+ T cells from peripheral blood mononuclear cells, taken before pregnancy. The receptor was isolated from a female donor with multiple sclerosis, enrolled in a pregnancy study. V and J are TRBV7-3 and TRBJ2-3; TRBD2 matches 8 bases. The CDR3 bases are TGTGCCAGCAGTCCCGGGGGGGCTTCCACAGATACGCAGTATTTT. Translation gives CASSPGGASTDTQYF.